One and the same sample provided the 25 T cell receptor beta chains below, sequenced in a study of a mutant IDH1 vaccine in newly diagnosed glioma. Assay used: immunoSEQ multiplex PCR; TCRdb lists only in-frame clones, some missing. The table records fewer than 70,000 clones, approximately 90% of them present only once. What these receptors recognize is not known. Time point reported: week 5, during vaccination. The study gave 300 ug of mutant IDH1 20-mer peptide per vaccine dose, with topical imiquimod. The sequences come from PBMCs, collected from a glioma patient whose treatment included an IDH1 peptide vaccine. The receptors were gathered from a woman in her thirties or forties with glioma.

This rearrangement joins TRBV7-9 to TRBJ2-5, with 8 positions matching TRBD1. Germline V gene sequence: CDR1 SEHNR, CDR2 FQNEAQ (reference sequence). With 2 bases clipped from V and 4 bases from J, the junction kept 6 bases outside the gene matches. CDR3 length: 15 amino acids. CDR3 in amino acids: CASSLIGQGRETQYF. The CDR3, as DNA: TGTGCCAGCAGCTTAATCGGACAGGGAAGAGAGACCCAGTACTTC.

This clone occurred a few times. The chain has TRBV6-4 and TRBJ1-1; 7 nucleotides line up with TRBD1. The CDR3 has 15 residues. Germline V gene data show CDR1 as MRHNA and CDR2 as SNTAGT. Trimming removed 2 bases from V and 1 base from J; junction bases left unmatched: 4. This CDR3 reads CASSDGGTENTEAFF. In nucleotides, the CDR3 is TGTGCCAGCAGTGACGGAGGGACAGAGAACACTGAAGCTTTCTTT.

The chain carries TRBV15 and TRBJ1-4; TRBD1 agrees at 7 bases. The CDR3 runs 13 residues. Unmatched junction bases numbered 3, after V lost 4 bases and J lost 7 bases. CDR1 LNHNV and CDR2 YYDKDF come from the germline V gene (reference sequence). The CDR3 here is CATSKGDSEKLFF. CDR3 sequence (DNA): TGTGCCACCAGCAAGGGGGACAGTGAAAAACTGTTTTTT.

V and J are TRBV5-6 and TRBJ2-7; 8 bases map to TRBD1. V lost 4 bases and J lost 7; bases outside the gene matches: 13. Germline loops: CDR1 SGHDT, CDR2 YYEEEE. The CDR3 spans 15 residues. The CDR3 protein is CASSEEGRQGREQYF. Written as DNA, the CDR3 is TGTGCCAGCAGCGAAGAAGGAAGACAGGGGCGAGAGCAGTACTTC.

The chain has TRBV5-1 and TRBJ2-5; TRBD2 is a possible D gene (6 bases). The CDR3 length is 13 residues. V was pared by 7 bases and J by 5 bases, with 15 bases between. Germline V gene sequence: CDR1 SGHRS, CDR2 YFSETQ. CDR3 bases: TGCGCCAGCCGGGACTTTCCTCGGGAGACCCAGTACTTC. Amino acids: CASRDFPRETQYF.

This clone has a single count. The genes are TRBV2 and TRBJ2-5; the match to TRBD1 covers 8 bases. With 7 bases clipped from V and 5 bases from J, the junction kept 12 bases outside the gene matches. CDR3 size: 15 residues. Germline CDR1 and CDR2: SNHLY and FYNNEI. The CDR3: CASTDGQGAQETQYF. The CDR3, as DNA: TGTGCCAGCACGGACGGCCAGGGGGCGCAGGAGACCCAGTACTTC.

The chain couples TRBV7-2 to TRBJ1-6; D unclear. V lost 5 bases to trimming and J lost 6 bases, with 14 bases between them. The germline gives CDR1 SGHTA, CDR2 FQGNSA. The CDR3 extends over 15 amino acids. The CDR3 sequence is CASSPRSTPNSPLHF. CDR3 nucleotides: TGTGCCAGCAGCCCGCGCTCAACCCCTAATTCACCCCTCCACTTT.

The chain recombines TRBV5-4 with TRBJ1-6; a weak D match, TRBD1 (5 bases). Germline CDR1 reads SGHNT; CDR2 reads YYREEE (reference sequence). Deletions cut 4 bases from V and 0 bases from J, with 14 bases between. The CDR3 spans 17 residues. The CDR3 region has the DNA TGTGCCAGCAGCCCCGGTGGGGGTTACTCCTATAATTCACCCCTCCACTTT. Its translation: CASSPGGGYSYNSPLHF.

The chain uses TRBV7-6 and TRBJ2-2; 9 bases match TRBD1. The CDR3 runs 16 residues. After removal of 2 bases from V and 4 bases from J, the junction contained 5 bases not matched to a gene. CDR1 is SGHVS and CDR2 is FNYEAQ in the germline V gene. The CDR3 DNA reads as TGTGCCAGCAGCTTAATGACAGGGGGAGTCACCGGGGAGCTGTTTTTT. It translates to CASSLMTGGVTGELFF.

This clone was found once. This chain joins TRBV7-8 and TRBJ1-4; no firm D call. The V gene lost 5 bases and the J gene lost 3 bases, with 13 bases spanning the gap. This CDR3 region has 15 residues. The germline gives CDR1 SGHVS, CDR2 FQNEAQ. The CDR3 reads CASSLLGSSNEKLFF. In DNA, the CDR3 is TGTGCCAGCAGCCTCTTGGGGTCCTCTAATGAAAAACTGTTTTTT.

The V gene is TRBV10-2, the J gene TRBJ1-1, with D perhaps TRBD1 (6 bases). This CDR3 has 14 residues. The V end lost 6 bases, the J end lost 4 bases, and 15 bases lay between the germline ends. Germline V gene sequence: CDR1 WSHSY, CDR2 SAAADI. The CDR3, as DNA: TGCGCCAGCAGGGAACAGGGTCGAAGCACTGAAGCTTTCTTT. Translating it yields CASREQGRSTEAFF.

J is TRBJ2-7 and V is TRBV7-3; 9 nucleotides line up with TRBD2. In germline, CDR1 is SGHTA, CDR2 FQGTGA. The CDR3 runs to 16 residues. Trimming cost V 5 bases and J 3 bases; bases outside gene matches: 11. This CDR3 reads CASSQTGTSLIYEQYF. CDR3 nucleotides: TGTGCCAGCAGCCAAACCGGGACTAGCTTGATCTACGAGCAGTACTTC.

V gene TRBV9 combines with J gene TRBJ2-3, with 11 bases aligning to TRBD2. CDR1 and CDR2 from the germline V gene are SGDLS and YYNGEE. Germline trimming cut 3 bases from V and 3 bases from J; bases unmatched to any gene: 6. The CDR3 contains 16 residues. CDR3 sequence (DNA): TGTGCCAGCAGCGAGACTAGCGGGATTAGGACAGATACGCAGTATTTT. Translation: CASSETSGIRTDTQYF. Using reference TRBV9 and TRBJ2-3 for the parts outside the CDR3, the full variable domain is DSGVTQTPKHLITATGQRVTLRCSPRSGDLSVYWYQQSLDQGLQFLIQYYNGEERAKGNILERFSAQQFPDLHSELNLSSLELGDSALYFCASSETSGIRTDTQYFGPGTRLTVL.

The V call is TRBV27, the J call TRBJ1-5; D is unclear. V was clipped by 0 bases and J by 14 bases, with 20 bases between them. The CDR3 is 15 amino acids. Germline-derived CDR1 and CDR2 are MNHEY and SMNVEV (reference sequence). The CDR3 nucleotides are TGTGCCAGCAGTTTATCTCGGGCCCTCTCTGAAGTGGAGCATTTT. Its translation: CASSLSRALSEVEHF.

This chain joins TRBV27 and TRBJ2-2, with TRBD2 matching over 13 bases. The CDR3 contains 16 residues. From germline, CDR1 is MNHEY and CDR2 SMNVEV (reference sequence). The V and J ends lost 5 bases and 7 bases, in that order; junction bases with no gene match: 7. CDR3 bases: TGTGCCAGCAGTCATCGGACTAGCGGGAGTGTCGGGGAGCTGTTTTTT. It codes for CASSHRTSGSVGELFF.

The CDR3 is CASSVGAKNIQYF. Written as DNA, the CDR3 is TGTGCCAGCAGTGTCGGGGCCAAAAACATTCAGTACTTC. V and J are TRBV6-1 and TRBJ2-4; D not certain. Germline CDR1 reads MNHNS; CDR2 reads SASEGT. The CDR3 is 13 amino acids. The V end was cut by 4 bases, the J end by 1 base, with 5 bases between.

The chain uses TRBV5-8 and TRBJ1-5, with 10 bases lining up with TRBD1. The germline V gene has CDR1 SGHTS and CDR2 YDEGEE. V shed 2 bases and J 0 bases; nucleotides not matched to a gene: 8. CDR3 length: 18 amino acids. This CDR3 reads CASSFSFRQGASNQPQHF. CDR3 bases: TGTGCCAGCAGCTTCAGTTTTCGACAGGGGGCTAGCAATCAGCCCCAGCATTTT.

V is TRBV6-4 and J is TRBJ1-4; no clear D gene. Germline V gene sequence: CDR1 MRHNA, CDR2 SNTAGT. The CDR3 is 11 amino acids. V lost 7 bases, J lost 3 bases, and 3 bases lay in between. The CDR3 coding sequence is TGTGCCAGCACAGCTAATGAAAAACTGTTTTTT. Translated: CASTANEKLFF.

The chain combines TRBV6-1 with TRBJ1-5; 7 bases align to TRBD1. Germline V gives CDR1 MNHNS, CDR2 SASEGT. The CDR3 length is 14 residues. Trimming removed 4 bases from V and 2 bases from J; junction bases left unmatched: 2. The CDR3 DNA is TGTGCCAGCAGTGGAGGACAGGGCAATCAGCCCCAGCATTTT. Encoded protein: CASSGGQGNQPQHF.

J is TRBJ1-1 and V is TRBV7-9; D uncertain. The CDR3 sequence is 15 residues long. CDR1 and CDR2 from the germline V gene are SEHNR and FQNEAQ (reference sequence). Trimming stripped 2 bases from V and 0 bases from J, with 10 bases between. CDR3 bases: TGTGCCAGCAGCTTAAGGCAGAACATGAACACTGAAGCTTTCTTT. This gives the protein CASSLRQNMNTEAFF.

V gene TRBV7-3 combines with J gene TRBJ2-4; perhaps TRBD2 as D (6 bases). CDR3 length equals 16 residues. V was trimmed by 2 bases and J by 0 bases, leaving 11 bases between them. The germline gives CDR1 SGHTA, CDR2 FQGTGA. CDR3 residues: CASSLGAGLAKNIQYF. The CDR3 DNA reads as TGTGCCAGCAGCTTAGGGGCGGGACTAGCCAAAAACATTCAGTACTTC.

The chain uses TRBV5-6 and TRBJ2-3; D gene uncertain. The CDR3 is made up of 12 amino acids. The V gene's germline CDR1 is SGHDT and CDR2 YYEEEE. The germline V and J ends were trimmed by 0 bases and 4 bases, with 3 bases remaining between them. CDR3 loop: CASSLEADTQYF. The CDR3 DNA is TGTGCCAGCAGCTTGGAGGCAGATACGCAGTATTTT.

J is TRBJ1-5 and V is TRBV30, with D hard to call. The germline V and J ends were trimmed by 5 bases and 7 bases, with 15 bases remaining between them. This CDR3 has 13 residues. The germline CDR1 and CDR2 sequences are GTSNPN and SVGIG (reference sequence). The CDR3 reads CAWGVQSGQPQHF. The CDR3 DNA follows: TGTGCCTGGGGGGTACAAAGCGGGCAGCCCCAGCATTTT.

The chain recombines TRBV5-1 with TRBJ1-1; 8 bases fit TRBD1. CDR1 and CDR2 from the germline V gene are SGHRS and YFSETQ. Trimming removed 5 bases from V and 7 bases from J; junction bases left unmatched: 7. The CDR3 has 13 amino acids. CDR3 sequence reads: CASSPGTGYEAFF. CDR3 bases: TGCGCCAGCAGTCCCGGGACAGGTTATGAAGCTTTCTTT.

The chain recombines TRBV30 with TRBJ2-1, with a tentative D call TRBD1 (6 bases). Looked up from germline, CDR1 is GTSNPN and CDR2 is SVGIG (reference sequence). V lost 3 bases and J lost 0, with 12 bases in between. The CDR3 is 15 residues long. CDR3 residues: CAWSHRDSSYNEQFF. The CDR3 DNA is TGTGCCTGGAGCCACAGGGATTCCTCCTACAATGAGCAGTTCTTC. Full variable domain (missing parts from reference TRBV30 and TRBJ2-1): SQTIHQWPATLVQPVGSPLSLECTVEGTSNPNLYWYRQAAGRGLQLLFYSVGIGQISSEVPQNLSASRPQDRQFILSSKKLLLSDSGFYLCAWSHRDSSYNEQFFGPGTRLTVL.